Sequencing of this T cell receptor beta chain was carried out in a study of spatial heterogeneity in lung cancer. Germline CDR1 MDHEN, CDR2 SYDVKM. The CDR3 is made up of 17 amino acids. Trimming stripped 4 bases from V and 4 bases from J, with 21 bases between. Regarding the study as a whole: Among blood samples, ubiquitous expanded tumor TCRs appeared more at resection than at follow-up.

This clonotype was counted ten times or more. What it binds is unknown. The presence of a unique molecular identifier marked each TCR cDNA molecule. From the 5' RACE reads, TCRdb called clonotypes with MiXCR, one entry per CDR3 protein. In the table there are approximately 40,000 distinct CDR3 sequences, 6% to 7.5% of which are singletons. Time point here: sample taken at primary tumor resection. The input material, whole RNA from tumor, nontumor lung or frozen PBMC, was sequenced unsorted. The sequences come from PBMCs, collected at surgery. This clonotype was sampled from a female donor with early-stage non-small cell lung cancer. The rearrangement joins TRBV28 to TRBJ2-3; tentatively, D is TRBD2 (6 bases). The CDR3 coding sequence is TGTGCCAGCAGTTCGGGACTCCAACTAGCTGACGCAGATACGCAGTATTTT. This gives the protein CASSSGLQLADADTQYF.